This T cell receptor beta chain was retrieved from a study of patients and donors after allogeneic stem cell transplantation. The ends lost 7 bases at V and 2 bases at J; junction bases unmatched: 10. The germline V gene has CDR1 LGHNA and CDR2 YNFKEQ. The CDR3 contains 16 residues. TCRdb reprocessed the RT-PCR reads with MiXCR, giving one entry per CDR3 protein. Among 800,000 to 1,000,000 distinct CDR3 sequences listed, about 20% were seen once. Sample: blood, either unsorted or a sorted T cell fraction (not recorded which). This TCR was recovered from a human donor who was either an allogeneic HSCT recipient or a stem cell or donor lymphocyte infusion donor (not recorded which). It is not recorded whose cells these are; they may come from a transplant donor. The gene calls are TRBV4-2 and TRBJ2-3; TRBD1 matches at 9 bases. CDR3 amino acids: CASNRDRVGATDTQYF. CDR3 in DNA: TGTGCCAGCAACCGGGACAGGGTTGGGGCCACAGATACGCAGTATTTT.